Below, 2 T cell receptor beta chains from the same sample are listed, as sequenced in a study of OX40 agonist ivuxolimab in advanced cancers. Sequenced by immunoSEQ multiplex PCR; TCRdb stores in-frame clones only, minus some. The data contain about 80,000 clones, about 86% of them singletons. Sequencing was performed on CD4+ or CD8+ T cells sorted from blood, taken in a trial of the OX40 agonist ivuxolimab. The receptor source for this set is an adult with an advanced solid tumor such as melanoma, head and neck, liver or kidney cancer.

This clone was observed a few times. The chain has TRBV5-6 and TRBJ1-2; 10 nucleotides match TRBD1. Trimming removed 3 bases from V and 2 bases from J; junction bases left unmatched: 7. CDR1 is SGHDT, CDR2 YYEEEE, per germline. The CDR3 has 16 residues. The CDR3: CASSWVGQGVNYGYTF. DNA for the CDR3: TGTGCCAGCAGCTGGGTTGGACAGGGGGTGAACTATGGCTACACCTTC.

The J gene is TRBJ2-3, the V gene TRBV19; D gene ambiguous. Germline V CDR1 and CDR2: LNHDA, SQIVND (reference sequence). CDR3 length: 13 amino acids. With 5 bases removed from V and 5 bases from J, the gap between germline ends came to 11 bases. CDR3 bases: TGTGCCAGTAGTCATTACAAGGGAGATACGCAGTATTTT. Translating it yields CASSHYKGDTQYF.